The T cell receptor beta chain described here comes from a study of T cell responses to AZD1222 COVID-19 vaccine. Generated by immunoSEQ multiplex PCR, the TCRdb table keeps only in-frame clones and is missing some. The sample lists under 200,000 clones, approximately 90% seen once, with 3.6% in the top ten. Germline CDR1 is SGHAT and CDR2 is FQNNGV. V was pared by 0 bases and J by 5 bases, with 14 bases between. The CDR3 length is 16 residues. The receptor comes from an adult who received the MenACWY meningococcal vaccine as a control. The sequences come from peripheral blood, collected 28 days after the second dose of the MenACWY control vaccine. This chain links TRBV11-2 with TRBJ1-5; D perhaps matches TRBD1 (6 bases). This CDR3 reads CASSLDSAQGYQPQHF. The CDR3 DNA is TGTGCCAGCAGCTTAGACTCAGCCCAGGGGTATCAGCCCCAGCATTTT.